Listed below are T cell receptor beta chains from one sample, sequenced in a study of T cells in localized non-small cell lung cancer. Method: immunoSEQ multiplex PCR; TCRdb's copy keeps in-frame clones and lacks some. The table has about 36,000 clones, approximately 88% seen once; the top ten hold less than 8.5%. This material consisted of peripheral blood, taken before any cancer treatment. The receptors come from a woman aged 40-70 years with stage I lung adenocarcinoma. Both conserved end residues are part of each CDR3. The D gene is left open where the match is weak. Part of the rows lack a size; the others show once, few, many or a class for expanded clones.

j_gene | abundance | d_gene | len | v_gene | CDR3nt | CDR3aa
TRBJ1-2 | - | - | 13 | TRBV6-5 | TGTGCCAGCAGGGGCCTTGGAGGGGAAGGCTACACCTTC | CASRGLGGEGYTF
TRBJ2-7 | - | TRBD1 | 12 | TRBV7-9 | TGTGCCAGCAGTAGAAGGACAGGACCGCAGTACTTC | CASSRRTGPQYF
TRBJ1-1 | - | - | 14 | TRBV7-2 | TGTGCCAGCAGCTTATACAGGGTGGGCACTGAAGCTTTCTTT | CASSLYRVGTEAFF
TRBJ1-4 | - | TRBD1 | 15 | TRBV5-1 | TGCGCCAGCAGCGGACAGGGAACGGCTAATGAAAAACTGTTTTTT | CASSGQGTANEKLFF
TRBJ2-3 | - | TRBD2 | 14 | TRBV9 | TGTGCCAGCAGCGTCCTAGCGGGGGCTCACACGCAGTATTTT | CASSVLAGAHTQYF
TRBJ1-6 | - | - | 14 | TRBV5-1 | TGCGCCAGCAGCTATGTAGGGGAAGGATCACCCCTCCACTTT | CASSYVGEGSPLHF
TRBJ2-2 | - | - | 16 | TRBV15 | TGTGCCACCAGCAGAGTCGGAGGGGAACCTCCCGGGGAGCTGTTTTTT | CATSRVGGEPPGELFF
TRBJ2-7 | - | - | 15 | TRBV4-1 | TGCGCCAGCAGCCAAGCTCACGGCCAATCCTACGAGCAGTACTTC | CASSQAHGQSYEQYF
TRBJ2-3 | - | TRBD2 | 20 | TRBV19 | TGTGCCAGTAGTCGAACGGGACATAAACTAGCGGGGGGGGTTTCAGATACGCAGTATTTT | CASSRTGHKLAGGVSDTQYF
TRBJ2-5 | - | TRBD2 | 15 | TRBV5-8 | TGTGCCAGCAGCTCGTGGGGGACTAGCGGTTTGGCCCAGTACTTC | CASSSWGTSGLAQYF
TRBJ2-1 | - | - | 15 | TRBV12-5 | TGTGCTAGTGGTTTGTTCGTCCCATTACCCAATGAGCAGTTCTTC | CASGLFVPLPNEQFF
TRBJ1-5 | - | - | 13 | TRBV11-2 | TGTGCCAGCAGCGTATCAGGGAGTCAGCCCCAGCATTTT | CASSVSGSQPQHF
TRBJ2-7 | once | TRBD1 | 14 | TRBV7-7 | TGTGCCAGCAGCCGACCGACAGGGTCCTACGAGCAGTACTTC | CASSRPTGSYEQYF
TRBJ1-2 | - | - | 15 | TRBV14 | TGTGCCAGCAGCCAAGATGCGGGGGGGACATTCGGCTACACCTTC | CASSQDAGGTFGYTF
TRBJ1-1 | once | - | 16 | TRBV18 | TGTGCCAGCTCACCAAGGGGAGGGTACGGCAACACTGAAGCTTTCTTT | CASSPRGGYGNTEAFF
TRBJ2-3 | - | TRBD2 | 16 | TRBV7-3 | TGTGCCAGCAGCCCGGGGACTAGCGGGGTTACAGATACGCAGTATTTT | CASSPGTSGVTDTQYF
TRBJ2-7 | once | - | 12 | TRBV7-9 | TGTGCCAGCAGCTTAGGAGTTGGAAAGCAGTACTTC | CASSLGVGKQYF
TRBJ1-2 | once | - | 12 | TRBV6-6 | TGTGCCAGCCGGGCGGACAACTATGGCTACACCTTC | CASRADNYGYTF
TRBJ2-2 | few | - | 14 | TRBV18 | TGTGCCAGCTCACTGGGAGGGAACACCGGGGAGCTGTTTTTT | CASSLGGNTGELFF
TRBJ1-1 | - | - | 14 | TRBV15 | TGTGCCACCAGCAGAGAACCAGGACCCTTTCAAGCTTTCTTT | CATSREPGPFQAFF
TRBJ1-1 | - | - | 13 | TRBV6-1 | TGTGCCAGCGAGCAAGCAATGAACACTGAAGCTTTCTTT | CASEQAMNTEAFF
TRBJ1-2 | - | - | 11 | TRBV6-5 | TGTGCCAGCAGGCAGGGTTATGGCTACACCTTC | CASRQGYGYTF
TRBJ2-7 | - | - | 15 | TRBV6-5 | TGTGCCAGCAGTTACTCAGGACACGGATACTACGAGCAGTACTTC | CASSYSGHGYYEQYF
TRBJ1-1 | - | TRBD1 | 14 | TRBV2 | TGTGCCAGCAGGGGACAGGGAGGGAACACTGAAGCTTTCTTT | CASRGQGGNTEAFF
TRBJ1-6 | - | - | 14 | TRBV6-1 | TGTGCCAGCGAGGGGGGGTGGGATAATTCACCCCTCCACTTT | CASEGGWDNSPLHF
TRBJ2-7 | - | TRBD2 | 15 | TRBV28 | TGTGCCAGCAGTTCTATATCTAGCGGGAGGACCGGTTTGTACTTC | CASSSISSGRTGLYF
TRBJ2-3 | - | - | 15 | TRBV18 | TGTGCCAGCTCCCGCAACCCGGGACGAACAGATACGCAGTATTTT | CASSRNPGRTDTQYF
TRBJ1-5 | - | TRBD1 | 19 | TRBV28 | TGTGCCAGCAGCCATGGGACAGGGGGCTTGGGATTTAGCAATCAGCCCCAGCATTTT | CASSHGTGGLGFSNQPQHF
TRBJ2-7 | - | - | 15 | TRBV7-8 | TGTGCCAGCAGCCCAAGGACAGGGAGGGGCTACGAGCAGTACTTC | CASSPRTGRGYEQYF
TRBJ2-5 | - | - | 16 | TRBV5-1 | TGCGCCAGCAGCTTGGCTCTAGTCCAGGGAGAAGAGACCCAGTACTTC | CASSLALVQGEETQYF
TRBJ1-5 | - | - | 15 | TRBV5-8 | TGTGCCAGCAGCTTGGGCCAGAAGGTATTTCAGCCCCAGCATTTT | CASSLGQKVFQPQHF
TRBJ2-3 | - | TRBD2 | 14 | TRBV4-1 | TGCGCCAGTAAACTAGCGGGTAACACAGATACGCAGTATTTT | CASKLAGNTDTQYF
TRBJ2-7 | once | TRBD1 | 18 | TRBV25-1 | TGTGCCAGCAGTGAGCCCTATACAGGGGGCAAAGGGTCCTACGAGCAGTACTTC | CASSEPYTGGKGSYEQYF
TRBJ2-7 | few | - | 17 | TRBV27 | TGTGCCAGTCAACCAACAGCAAGCAGGCGGCTGAACTACGAGCAGTACTTC | CASQPTASRRLNYEQYF
TRBJ2-7 | few | TRBD1 | 12 | TRBV13 | TGTGCCAGCAGCACGGGACAGCTTTTGCAGTACTTC | CASSTGQLLQYF
TRBJ1-5 | - | - | 15 | TRBV15 | TGTGCCACCAGCAGAGAAGGGACTCGCAATCAGCCCCAGCATTTT | CATSREGTRNQPQHF
TRBJ2-7 | - | TRBD2 | 19 | TRBV7-6 | TGTGCCAGCAGCTTAAGGGGCCCCGCTAGCGGGGGTTTTTCCTACGAGCAGTACTTC | CASSLRGPASGGFSYEQYF